This TCR beta chain originates from a study of T cell repertoires in cytomegalovirus infection. Study-wide background: It was recently identified HLA-C-restricted and well-studied HLA-B-restricted CMV epitopes that the study used. Both a matching HLA type and CMV infection were indicated by public TCR beta signatures.

This clonotype was counted many times. Its antigen is unidentified. TCRdb used MiXCR to reprocess the reads, holding one entry per CDR3 protein. Of some 130,000 distinct CDR3 sequences detected, over 30% appear once; the ten largest clones hold 45% to 55%. General observations from the study: The ex vivo response was dominated by HLA-C-restricted CMV-specific TCR beta clonotypes. Cumulative frequency (of public TCR beta family members) identified carriers of CMV plus the relevant HLA.

The CDR3 length is 13 residues. V lost 6 bases, J lost 6 bases, and 13 bases lay in between. Germline CDR1 and CDR2: SGHTA and FQGNSA. The chain employs TRBV7-2 and TRBJ2-3; D remains ambiguous. This TCR was sampled from a human donor in good health (CMV status not recorded). Some clones in this sample may be carry-over from other donors' samples. The material was CD8+ T cells from cultured PBMCs, obtained from culture after CMV antigen stimulation. The CDR3 nucleotides are TGTGCCAGCAGACAAACCTCGGCGGATACGCAGTATTTT. Protein: CASRQTSADTQYF. The variable domain in full, with the rest retrieved from reference TRBV7-2 and TRBJ2-3, is GAGVSQSPSNKVTEKGKDVELRCDPISGHTALYWYRQSLGQGLEFLIYFQGNSAPDKSGLPSDRFSAERTGGSVSTLTIQRTQQEDSAVYLCASRQTSADTQYFGPGTRLTVL.